This T cell receptor (beta chain) was obtained from a study of CD8+ T cells in alopecia areata. Study-wide context: Patients in the study were on tofacitinib for 6 to 18 months, then off it for 6 months. Using the percentage of affected scalp area, treated patients' severity was scored.

This CDR3 has 16 amino acids. V shed 7 bases and J 5 bases; nucleotides not matched to a gene: 17. Germline CDR1 is SGDLS and CDR2 is YYNGEE. Reverse transcribed after extraction, RNA yielded cDNA as the sequencing template. TCRdb's copy holds only in-frame clones and misses some; the assay was immunoSEQ multiplex PCR. The repertoire has 200,000 to 250,000 clones, 64% of them found once; the top ten carry 4% to 5%. This sample's treatment: oral pan-JAK inhibitor, 5-10 mg twice daily. Collected material from alopecia areata patients comprised lesional scalp punch biopsies and peripheral blood. The chain has TRBV9 and TRBJ2-5; 7 bases are shared with TRBD1. The clonotype comes from a human donor with alopecia areata. This specimen was CD4+ T cells sorted from blood, taken at week 4, from a patient treated with tofacitinib. The CDR3 region is CASSAEQGGSWETQYF. DNA for the CDR3: TGTGCCAGCTCGGCCGAGCAAGGGGGCTCGTGGGAGACCCAGTACTTC. Combining the CDR3 with reference TRBV9 and TRBJ2-5 gives the whole variable domain DSGVTQTPKHLITATGQRVTLRCSPRSGDLSVYWYQQSLDQGLQFLIQYYNGEERAKGNILERFSAQQFPDLHSELNLSSLELGDSALYFCASSAEQGGSWETQYFGPGTRLLVL.